This T cell receptor (beta chain) was documented in a study of T cell responses to AZD1222 COVID-19 vaccine. Background on the study: Pooling of second doses given at about 4 or about 12 weeks was done. The study's findings and limits: Among vaccine-associated CD4 TCRs, coverage spanned spike, with dominance at 160-218 and 743-854.

The V and J ends lost 4 bases and 4 bases, in that order; junction bases with no gene match: 5. CDR3 length equals 16 residues. Germline lookup yields CDR1 SGHKS and CDR2 YYEKEE (reference sequence). Data came from immunoSEQ multiplex PCR; TCRdb stores just in-frame clones and leaves some out. The table shows 150,000 or so clones, with 90% to 95% occurring only once. For this clone: Its antigen remains unknown.

The V and J genes are TRBV5-5 and TRBJ2-2, with 12 bases lining up with TRBD2. The TCR was taken from an adult in good health. The material sequenced was peripheral blood, taken on day 0 of AZD1222 vaccination. CDR3 residues: CASSPLAGGSTGELFF. CDR3 bases: TGTGCCAGCAGCCCCCTAGCGGGAGGGAGCACCGGGGAGCTGTTTTTT.